The 16 T cell receptor beta chains below all came from one sample that was sequenced in a study of molecular identifiers for immune sequencing clone quantification. TCRdb passed the PCR reads through MiXCR, listing each CDR3 protein once. Of 300,000 to 350,000 distinct CDR3 sequences in the sample, 20% to 25% were seen once. The material sequenced was naive CD8+ T cells from blood, with Jurkat cell RNA spiked in. Subset given: FACS-sorted CD8+CD4-CCR7+CD45RA+ naive T cells. The receptors shown here come from a human donor in good health. Some libraries in this study had Jurkat cell RNA spiked in.

Concerning this clonotype: A much larger clone is a single base away; this may be a read error. The chain couples TRBV7-9 to TRBJ1-4; D may be TRBD1 (6 bases). This CDR3 comprises 15 residues. With 4 bases removed from V and 7 bases from J, the gap between germline ends came to 16 bases. CDR1 SEHNR and CDR2 FQNEAQ come from the germline V gene (reference sequence). In DNA, the CDR3 is TGTGCCAGCAGCTCCGAGGACAGTCCCTCTGAAAAACTGTTTTTT. Translating it yields CASSSEDSPSEKLFF.

This clonotype appeared many times. This sequence joins TRBV20-1 and TRBJ1-3; D remains ambiguous. Germline assignment: CDR1 DFQATT and CDR2 SNEGSKA (reference sequence). The CDR3 contains 14 residues. The ends were cut back, 1 base at V and 0 bases at J, with 7 bases in the middle. The CDR3 nucleotides are TGCAGTGCTAGAGCCGAGGACTCTGGAAACACCATATATTTT. Its protein is CSARAEDSGNTIYF.

This clonotype was found many times. The chain uses TRBV6-2 or TRBV6-3 and TRBJ1-5; D may be TRBD1 (6 bases). This CDR3 has 17 residues. V was clipped by 6 bases and J by 5 bases, with 23 bases between them. Germline CDR1 MNHEY, CDR2 SVGEGT. The CDR3 protein is CASRTYGITGTDQPQHF. CDR3 in DNA: TGTGCCAGCAGGACGTATGGGATTACAGGGACCGATCAGCCCCAGCATTTT.

This clonotype was picked up many times. The gene calls are TRBV28 and TRBJ1-1; no definite D call. The CDR3 totals 15 residues. Germline V gene data show CDR1 as MDHEN and CDR2 as SYDVKM. Trimming took 5 bases from V and 1 from J, leaving 14 bases between them. The CDR3 is CASSTRGRPNTEAFF. The DNA of the CDR3 is TGTGCCAGCAGTACAAGAGGCCGGCCGAACACTGAAGCTTTCTTT.

This clonotype showed up many times. This rearrangement joins TRBV7-2 to TRBJ2-7, with D tentatively TRBD1 or TRBD2 (7 bases each). The germline V gene has CDR1 SGHTA and CDR2 FQGNSA. Trimming shortened V by 1 base and J by 4 bases, and 14 bases separated the two germline ends. The CDR3 covers 15 residues. CDR3 loop: CASSLGGTAGYEQYF. For the CDR3, the DNA is TGTGCCAGCAGCTTAGGTGGGACAGCGGGGTACGAGCAGTACTTC.

This clonotype was observed many times. The rearrangement uses TRBV20-1 and TRBJ2-5; D is perhaps TRBD1 (5 bases). V was clipped by 3 bases and J by 4 bases, with 12 bases between them. Per the germline V gene, CDR1 is DFQATT and CDR2 is SNEGSKA (reference sequence). The CDR3 sequence is 13 residues long. The CDR3: CSARGHWSETQYF. In DNA, the CDR3 is TGCAGTGCTAGGGGGCATTGGTCAGAGACCCAGTACTTC.

This clonotype was observed a few times. The chain combines TRBV4-3 with TRBJ2-2; 7 bases match TRBD2. Germline values: CDR1 LGHNA, CDR2 YSLEER. V shed 4 bases, J shed 3 bases, and the junction held 8 bases outside the gene matches. This CDR3 spans 16 amino acids. The CDR3 sequence is CASSPASGSYTGELFF. The CDR3 coding sequence is TGCGCCAGCAGCCCGGCTAGCGGATCTTACACCGGGGAGCTGTTTTTT.

This clonotype was counted at least ten times. V gene TRBV6-5 combines with J gene TRBJ2-1; 7 nucleotides align to TRBD1. J gave up 6 bases and V 5 bases, and 4 bases lay outside the gene matches. The CDR3 covers 13 residues. Germline V gene lookup returns CDR1 MNHEY and CDR2 SVGAGI. This CDR3 reads CASSDGDSNEQFF. The CDR3 nucleotides are TGTGCCAGCAGTGACGGGGACAGCAATGAGCAGTTCTTC.

This clonotype showed up just a few times. This CDR3 is CAWSVRTDKNEKLFF. The CDR3 DNA is TGTGCCTGGAGTGTTAGGACAGACAAAAATGAAAAACTGTTTTTT. The gene calls are TRBV30 and TRBJ1-4; tentative D call: TRBD1 (6 bases). Germline lookup yields CDR1 GTSNPN and CDR2 SVGIG (reference sequence). V was pared by 0 bases and J by 5 bases, with 13 bases between. There are 15 residues in the CDR3.

The chain employs TRBV5-6 and TRBJ2-3; 7 positions match TRBD1. The CDR3 contains 15 residues. V was pared by 3 bases and J by 1 base, with 5 bases of the junction left unmatched. CDR1 SGHDT and CDR2 YYEEEE come from the germline V gene. The CDR3 bases are TGTGCCAGCAGCTCACAGGACAGGCGCACAGATACGCAGTATTTT. Protein: CASSSQDRRTDTQYF.

This clonotype was observed at least ten times. The chain couples TRBV20-1 to TRBJ2-7; tentative D call: TRBD1 (5 bases). The CDR3 covers 12 residues. Looked up from germline, CDR1 is DFQATT and CDR2 is SNEGSKA (reference sequence). V lost 5 bases to trimming and J lost 2 bases, with 10 bases between them. The DNA for the CDR3 is TGCAGTGCTCCAGGGTATGCCTACGAGCAGTACTTC. It specifies CSAPGYAYEQYF.

The table lists this clonotype with a few counts. This sequence may be a read error, since a much larger clone differs from it by one base. V usage is TRBV4-1 and J usage is TRBJ2-3; D uncertain. The CDR3 spans 16 residues. Germline values: CDR1 MGHRA, CDR2 YSYEKL. Trimming cost V 7 bases and J 0 bases, with 17 bases left between them. In nucleotides, the CDR3 is TGCGCCAGCAAAACCCCACCAGGAACTAGCACAGATACGCAGTATTTT. As protein: CASKTPPGTSTDTQYF.

This clonotype was detected many times. The chain combines TRBV7-9 with TRBJ2-5; D possibly corresponds to TRBD2 (6 bases). The CDR3 sequence is 15 residues long. CDR1 is SEHNR, CDR2 FQNEAQ, per germline (reference sequence). V was trimmed by 2 bases and J by 5 bases, leaving 15 bases between them. CDR3 sequence (DNA): TGTGCCAGCAGCTTATTCGGAGGGACGGGGGAGACCCAGTACTTC. Translation gives CASSLFGGTGETQYF.

Many counts were recorded for this clonotype. DNA for the CDR3: TGTGCCAGCAGCCCTGGAGACAGGACACTATACGAGCAGTACTTC. It is translated as CASSPGDRTLYEQYF. The chain is built from TRBV2 and TRBJ2-7; D perhaps matches TRBD1 (6 bases). V dropped 6 bases and J dropped 4 bases, with 19 bases sitting between them. The CDR3 is made up of 15 amino acids. Germline V gene lookup returns CDR1 SNHLY and CDR2 FYNNEI.

The chain is built from TRBV7-9 and TRBJ2-3; the D is unclear. Trimming took off 11 bases at V and 4 bases at J, with 16 bases between the two ends. The CDR3 has 13 amino acids. The germline V gene encodes CDR1 SEHNR and CDR2 FQNEAQ (reference sequence). CDR3 bases: TGTGCCTGCACTGACGCGCCCCCAGATACGCAGTATTTT. It translates to CACTDAPPDTQYF.

Ten or more counts support this clonotype. V usage is TRBV27 and J usage is TRBJ2-7, with 8 bases fitting TRBD1. CDR3 length equals 19 residues. V lost 3 bases, J lost 0 bases, and 16 bases stayed unmatched. CDR1 is MNHEY, CDR2 SMNVEV, per germline (reference sequence). This CDR3 reads CASSLDGPRQGSYSYEQYF. For the CDR3, the DNA is TGTGCCAGCAGTTTGGATGGCCCGCGACAGGGGTCGTACTCCTACGAGCAGTACTTC.